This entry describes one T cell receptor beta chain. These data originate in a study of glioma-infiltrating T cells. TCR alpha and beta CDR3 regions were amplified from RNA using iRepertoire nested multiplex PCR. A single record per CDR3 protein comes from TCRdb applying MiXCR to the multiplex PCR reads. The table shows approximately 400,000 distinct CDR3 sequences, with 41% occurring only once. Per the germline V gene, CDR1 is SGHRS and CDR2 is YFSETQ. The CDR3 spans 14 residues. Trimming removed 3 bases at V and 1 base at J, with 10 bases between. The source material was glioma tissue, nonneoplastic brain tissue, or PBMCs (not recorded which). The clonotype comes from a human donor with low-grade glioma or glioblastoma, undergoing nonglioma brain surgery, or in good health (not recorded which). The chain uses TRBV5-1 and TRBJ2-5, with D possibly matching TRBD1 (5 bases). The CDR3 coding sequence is TGCGCCAGCAGCTATGGGGCCCGCCAAGAGACCCAGTACTTC. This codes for CASSYGARQETQYF.